One T cell receptor (beta chain) is described in this entry. Antigen unknown. This record comes from a study of cytomegalovirus exposure and HLA in healthy donors. Study-wide points: Prior analysis indicated that the majority of TCR beta V segments exhibited productivity approximately 87% or approximately 30% of the time. A link between a missense DCLRE1C variant and TCR beta V- and J-gene trimming emerged from a later analysis.

The PCR was carried out with 60 Vbeta primers and 13 Jbeta primers. Data came from immunoSEQ multiplex PCR; TCRdb stores just in-frame clones and leaves some out. The sample has 110,000 to 150,000 clones; roughly four fifths are singletons. The sequence was collected from a woman aged 55 to 70 in good health and CMV-seropositive. The sequencing input was PBMCs.

CDR3 protein: CAGSGRSSYEQYF. As DNA, the CDR3 is TGTGCCGGTAGCGGGAGAAGCTCCTACGAGCAGTACTTC. The chain carries TRBV2 and TRBJ2-5; 9 nucleotides match TRBD2. The better agreement between TRBJ2-7 and the DNA end casts doubt on the J call. Per germline, CDR1 SNHLY and CDR2 FYNNEI. This CDR3 spans 13 amino acids.